This T cell receptor beta chain is drawn from a study of shared clonotypes between healthy human individuals. General study results and limits: A handful of donors had about 5.1% of their naive CD4 clonotypes in common.

The study enrolled healthy HIV-negative adults without recent acute infections or vaccinations as donors. Assay used: immunoSEQ multiplex PCR; TCRdb lists only in-frame clones, some missing. The profile shows approximately 720,000 clones, around 72% of them singletons. A note on this clone: Its antigen is still unknown.

V was clipped by 6 bases and J by 4 bases, with 22 bases between them. Germline loops: CDR1 MDHEN, CDR2 SYDVKM. CDR3 length equals 16 residues. The sequence derives from a woman under 40 in good health. Sequencing input: memory CD4+ T cells sorted from blood. Subset defined: CD45RA-negative fraction. V is TRBV28 and J is TRBJ2-7, with D perhaps TRBD1 (5 bases). The CDR3 nucleotides are TGTGCCAGCAGGCCTCTCGGTGAAGGGCAGGGATACGAGCAGTACTTC. Its translation is CASRPLGEGQGYEQYF.